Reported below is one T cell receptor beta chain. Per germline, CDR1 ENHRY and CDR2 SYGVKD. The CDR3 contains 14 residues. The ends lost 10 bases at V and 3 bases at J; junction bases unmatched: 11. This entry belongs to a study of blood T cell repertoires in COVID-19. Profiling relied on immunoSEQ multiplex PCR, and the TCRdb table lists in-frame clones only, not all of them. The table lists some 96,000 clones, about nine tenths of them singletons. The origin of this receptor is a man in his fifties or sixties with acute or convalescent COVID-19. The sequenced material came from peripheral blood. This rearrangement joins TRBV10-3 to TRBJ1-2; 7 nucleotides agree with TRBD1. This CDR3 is CANRRDRGDYGYTF. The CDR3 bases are TGTGCCAACCGCCGGGACAGAGGTGACTATGGCTACACCTTC.